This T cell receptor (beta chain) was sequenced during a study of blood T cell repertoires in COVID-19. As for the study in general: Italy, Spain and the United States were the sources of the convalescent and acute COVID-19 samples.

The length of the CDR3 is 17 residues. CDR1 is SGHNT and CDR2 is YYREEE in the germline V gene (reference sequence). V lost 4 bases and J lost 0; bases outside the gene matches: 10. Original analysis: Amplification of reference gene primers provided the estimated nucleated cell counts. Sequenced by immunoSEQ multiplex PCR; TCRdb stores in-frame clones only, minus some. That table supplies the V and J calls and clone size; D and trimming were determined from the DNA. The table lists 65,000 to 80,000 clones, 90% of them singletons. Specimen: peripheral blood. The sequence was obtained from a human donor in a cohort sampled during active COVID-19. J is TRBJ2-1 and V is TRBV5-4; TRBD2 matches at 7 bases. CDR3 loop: CASSERLAQSSYNEQFF. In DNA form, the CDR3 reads TGTGCCAGCAGCGAAAGACTAGCTCAGAGCTCCTACAATGAGCAGTTCTTC.